This T cell receptor beta chain came from a study of HIV-infected patients and healthy controls. This clonotype was seen repeatedly, ten times or more. This CDR3 has 14 amino acids. Trimming pared 6 bases from V and 2 bases from J, leaving 14 bases between. Reverse transcription used about 500 ng RNA and constant-region primers for alpha and beta. Using multiplexing indices, alpha and beta chain libraries were generated apart by chain-specific third strand synthesis. Each CDR3 protein is one row after TCRdb ran MiXCR on the 5' RACE reads. The data hold around 10,000 distinct CDR3 sequences, with 7.3% observed a single time. All unsorted peripheral T cells were captured because whole blood was used without fractionation.

The chain couples TRBV12-3 or TRBV12-4 to TRBJ2-7; TRBD1 might be the D (5 bases). Specimen: blood, collected before antiretroviral therapy. This receptor was identified in an adult with HIV infection. The CDR3 sequence: CASSPRQLAYEQYF. CDR3 DNA sequence: TGTGCCAGCAGCCCTCGACAGTTAGCCTACGAGCAGTACTTC.